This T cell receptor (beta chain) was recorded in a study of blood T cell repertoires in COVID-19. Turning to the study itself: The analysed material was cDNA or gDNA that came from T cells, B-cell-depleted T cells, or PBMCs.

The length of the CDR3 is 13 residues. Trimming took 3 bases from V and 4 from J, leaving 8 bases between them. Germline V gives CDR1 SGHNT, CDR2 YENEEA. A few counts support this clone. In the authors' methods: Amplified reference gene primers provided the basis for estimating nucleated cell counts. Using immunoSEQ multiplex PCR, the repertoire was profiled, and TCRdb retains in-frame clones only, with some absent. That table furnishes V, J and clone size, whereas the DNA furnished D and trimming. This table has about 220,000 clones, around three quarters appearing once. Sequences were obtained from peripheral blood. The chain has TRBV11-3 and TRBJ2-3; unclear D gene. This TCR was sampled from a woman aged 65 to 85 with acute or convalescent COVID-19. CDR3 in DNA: TGTGCCAGCAGCTTGAACAGTGCAGATACGCAGTATTTT. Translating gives CASSLNSADTQYF. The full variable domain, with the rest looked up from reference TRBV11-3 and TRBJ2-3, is EAGVVQSPRYKIIEKKQPVAFWCNPISGHNTLYWYLQNLGQGPELLIRYENEEAVDDSQLPKDRFSAERLKGVDSTLKIQPAELGDSAVYLCASSLNSADTQYFGPGTRLTVL.